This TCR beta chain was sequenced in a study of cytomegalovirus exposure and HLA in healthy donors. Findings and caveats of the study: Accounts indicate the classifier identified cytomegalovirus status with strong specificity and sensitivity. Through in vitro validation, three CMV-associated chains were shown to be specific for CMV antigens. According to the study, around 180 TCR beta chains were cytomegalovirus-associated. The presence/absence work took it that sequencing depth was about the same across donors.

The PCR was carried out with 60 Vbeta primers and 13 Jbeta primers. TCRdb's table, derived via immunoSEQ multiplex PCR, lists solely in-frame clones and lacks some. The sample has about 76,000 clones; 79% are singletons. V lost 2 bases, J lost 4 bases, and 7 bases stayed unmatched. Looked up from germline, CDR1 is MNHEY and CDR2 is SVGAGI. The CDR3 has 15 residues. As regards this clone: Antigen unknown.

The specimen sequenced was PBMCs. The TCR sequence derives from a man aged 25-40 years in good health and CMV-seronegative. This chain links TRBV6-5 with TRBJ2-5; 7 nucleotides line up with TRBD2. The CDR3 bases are TGTGCCAGCAGTTACACTTCGGGAGGTAGAGAGACCCAGTACTTC. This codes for CASSYTSGGRETQYF.